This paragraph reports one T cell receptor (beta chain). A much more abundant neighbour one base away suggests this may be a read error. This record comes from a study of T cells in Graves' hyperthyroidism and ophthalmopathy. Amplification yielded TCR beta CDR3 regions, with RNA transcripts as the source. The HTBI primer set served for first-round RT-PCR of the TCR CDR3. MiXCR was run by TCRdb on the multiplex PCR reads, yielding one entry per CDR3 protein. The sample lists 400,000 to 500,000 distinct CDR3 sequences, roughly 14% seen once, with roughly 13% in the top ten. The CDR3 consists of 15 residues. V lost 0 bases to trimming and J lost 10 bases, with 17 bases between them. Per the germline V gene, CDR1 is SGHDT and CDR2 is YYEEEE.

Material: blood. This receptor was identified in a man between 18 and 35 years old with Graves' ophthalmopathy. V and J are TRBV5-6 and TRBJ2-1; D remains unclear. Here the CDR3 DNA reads TGTGCCAGCAGCTTGGGGCTAGTGGGGTTTGGCGAGCAGTTCTTC. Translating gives CASSLGLVGFGEQFF.